This is a list of T cell receptor beta chains from one sample in a study of T cell responses to AZD1222 COVID-19 vaccine. Method: immunoSEQ multiplex PCR; TCRdb's copy keeps in-frame clones and lacks some. Of about 94,000 clones listed, around 85% are singletons. Sequenced material: peripheral blood, taken 28 days after the second AZD1222 dose. All receptors derive from an adult who received the AZD1222 COVID-19 vaccine. Each CDR3 is given with its conserved first and last residue. A D gene is named only where the DNA matches it firmly. Clone size is shown for a subset of rows, as once, few, many or a class of expanded clone.

NA	TRBV4-3	TRBJ2-1	NA	TGCGCCAGCAGCCACCCCACTAGTACCAGCAGTGAGCAGTTCTTC	CASSHPTSTSSEQFF
NA	TRBV7-9	TRBJ2-1	TRBD2	TGTGCCAGCTCTCCGGGACTAGCGGGAGGGCGGGGATACAATGAGCAGTTCTTC	CASSPGLAGGRGYNEQFF
once	TRBV27	TRBJ2-2	NA	TGTGCCAGCAGTTTATGGGTTACCGGGGAGCTGTTTTTT	CASSLWVTGELFF
NA	TRBV5-5	TRBJ1-4	NA	TGTGCCAGCAGCCTTACAGGCGGAGCAACTAATGAAAAACTGTTTTTT	CASSLTGGATNEKLFF
NA	TRBV9	TRBJ2-2	NA	TGTGCCAGCAGCGTATGGGACGAGGGCACCGGGGAGCTGTTTTTT	CASSVWDEGTGELFF
NA	TRBV28	TRBJ2-2	NA	TGTGCCAGCAGTTTAATAGGCGGGTACACCGGGGAGCTGTTTTTT	CASSLIGGYTGELFF
NA	TRBV9	TRBJ2-7	NA	TGTGCCAGCAGCGTAGGGACAATAAGCTACGAGCAGTACTTC	CASSVGTISYEQYF
few	TRBV14	TRBJ2-3	NA	TGTGCCAGCAGCCCGGGGGGCGTCGGACAGGGCACAGATACGCAGTATTTT	CASSPGGVGQGTDTQYF
NA	TRBV19	TRBJ1-1	NA	TGTGCCAGTAGTAGCGCTCGGCAAGCTTTCTTT	CASSSARQAFF
once	TRBV2	TRBJ1-2	TRBD1	TGTGCCAGCCTCTCAACCCCCGACAGGGGGCCCTTCGCTAACTATGGCTACACCTTC	CASLSTPDRGPFANYGYTF
NA	TRBV15	TRBJ2-1	TRBD2	TGTGCCACCAGCGTCCAAGCGGGACTGAACAATGAGCAGTTCTTC	CATSVQAGLNNEQFF
NA	TRBV21-1	TRBJ1-5	NA	TGTGCCAGCAGCAAAGCTGACAACCGACTAAGCAATCAGCCCCAGCATTTT	CASSKADNRLSNQPQHF
NA	TRBV4-3	TRBJ1-3	TRBD1	TGCGCCAGCAGCCAAGATTGGACAGGGTATTACGGAAACACCATATATTTT	CASSQDWTGYYGNTIYF
NA	TRBV27	TRBJ2-3	TRBD2	TGTGCCAGCAGCACCCCGCCTAGCGGGTCAGATACGCAGTATTTT	CASSTPPSGSDTQYF
NA	TRBV9	TRBJ2-1	TRBD2	TGTGCCAGCAGCGTAGATGCGGGAGGTGAGCAGTTCTTC	CASSVDAGGEQFF
NA	TRBV30	TRBJ2-7	TRBD2	TGTGCCTGGAGTTTTGGACTAGCAGAATTTTACGAGCAGTACTTC	CAWSFGLAEFYEQYF
NA	TRBV19	TRBJ1-2	NA	TGTGCCAGTATGACTCCCGGAAGTGGTATCTATGGCTACACCTTC	CASMTPGSGIYGYTF
NA	TRBV6-1	TRBJ1-1	NA	TGTGCCAGCAGTGACCGTCCTCCGGGACACGGAGAAGCTTTCTTT	CASSDRPPGHGEAFF
NA	TRBV2	TRBJ2-4	NA	TGTGCCAGCACTTCACGGGCCATAGCCAAAAACATTCAGTACTTC	CASTSRAIAKNIQYF
NA	TRBV7-9	TRBJ1-5	TRBD1	TGTGCCAGCAGCCTCCAGACAGGGGGCGCTTTCAATCAGCCCCAGCATTTT	CASSLQTGGAFNQPQHF
NA	TRBV7-2	TRBJ2-2	TRBD2	TGTGCCAGCAGCTCCGGGAGGGCCGGGGAGCTGTTTTTT	CASSSGRAGELFF
NA	TRBV2	TRBJ2-5	NA	TGTGCCAGCTCTGAACTTGCAGAGACCCAGTACTTC	CASSELAETQYF
NA	TRBV19	TRBJ1-1	NA	TGTGCCAGTAGTTCCGGGTATGGGTTCTTAGGCGCTGAAGCTTTCTTT	CASSSGYGFLGAEAFF
NA	TRBV2	TRBJ1-2	NA	TGTGCCAGCAGCCAGGACAGCTATGGCTACACCTTC	CASSQDSYGYTF
NA	TRBV6-1	TRBJ2-2	NA	TGTGCCAGCAGTGACAGTTTAACCCCCCTCGACACCGGGGAGCTGTTTTTT	CASSDSLTPLDTGELFF
NA	TRBV5-1	TRBJ1-1	NA	TGCGCCAGCAGCACAGGTTACACTGAAGCTTTCTTT	CASSTGYTEAFF
NA	TRBV7-9	TRBJ1-5	NA	TGTGCCAGCAGCCCAGGGAAATTTCAGCCCCAGCATTTT	CASSPGKFQPQHF
NA	TRBV15	TRBJ1-5	NA	TGTGCCACCAGCAGAGATAGTGGTCAGCCCCAGCATTTT	CATSRDSGQPQHF
NA	TRBV4-3	TRBJ2-5	NA	TGCGCCAGCAGTGAAGGGTTGAAGGAGACCCAGTACTTC	CASSEGLKETQYF
NA	TRBV25-1	TRBJ2-1	TRBD2	TGTGCCAGCGGGGGACTATTGGATGAGCAGTTCTTC	CASGGLLDEQFF
NA	TRBV3-1/TRBV3-2	TRBJ2-7	NA	TGTGCCAGCAGCCCGACTGGCAGTCCCTCCTACGAGCAGTACTTC	CASSPTGSPSYEQYF
NA	TRBV29-1	TRBJ1-2	TRBD1	TGCAGCGTTTCCGACAGGGCCTATGGCTACACCTTC	CSVSDRAYGYTF
NA	TRBV12-3/TRBV12-4	TRBJ2-5	TRBD2	TGTGCCAGCAGGGGGGGGGTGGAGACCCAGTACTTC	CASRGGVETQYF
NA	TRBV4-2	TRBJ2-3	NA	TGTGCCAGCAGCCCGGCTGGACAGTCTAGCACAGATACGCAGTATTTT	CASSPAGQSSTDTQYF
NA	TRBV27	TRBJ1-4	NA	TGTGCCAGCAGCGCTACCCCGGGCCGGGGCGGTGAAAAACTGTTTTTT	CASSATPGRGGEKLFF
NA	TRBV4-2	TRBJ2-7	TRBD1	TGTGCCAGCAGCGGACAGGACACCTACGAGCAGTACTTC	CASSGQDTYEQYF
NA	TRBV3-1/TRBV3-2	TRBJ2-3	NA	TGTGCCAGCAGCATACGACAGGGAGGGACAGATACGCAGTATTTT	CASSIRQGGTDTQYF
NA	TRBV7-2	TRBJ1-5	NA	TGTGCCAGCAGCTTAGTGGCGGCTGAGGGCTCCCAGCCCCAGCATTTT	CASSLVAAEGSQPQHF
few	TRBV2	TRBJ2-7	TRBD1	TGTGCCAGCATCCCCCGGGACAGCTACGAGCAGTACTTC	CASIPRDSYEQYF
NA	TRBV5-1	TRBJ1-2	NA	TGCGCCAGCAGCTTGGGGGGATGGGATGGCTACACCTTC	CASSLGGWDGYTF
once	TRBV28	TRBJ2-7	NA	TGTGCCAGCGGGGTCTCTACAGGGCAGTACTTC	CASGVSTGQYF
NA	TRBV19	TRBJ2-3	TRBD1	TGTGCCAGTCTGGGCAGGGGGAACTATTTCACAGATACGCAGTATTTT	CASLGRGNYFTDTQYF
NA	TRBV28	TRBJ2-3	TRBD2	TGTGCCAGCAGCACTACCGGATCTAATAGCGGGAAGCTGATAAATACGCAGTATTTT	CASSTTGSNSGKLINTQYF
NA	TRBV5-3	TRBJ1-2	NA	TGTGCCAGAAGCTTGATTGCGGGCCCACAGGCAGAAGTATTCTATGGCTACACCTTC	CARSLIAGPQAEVFYGYTF
NA	TRBV5-5	TRBJ2-1	TRBD2	TGTGCCAGCAGCACCGGGACTAGCATCAATGAGCAGTTCTTC	CASSTGTSINEQFF
NA	TRBV10-2	TRBJ1-2	TRBD1	TGCGCCAGCAGTGAGTCCCGGACAGGAAGCTACACCTTC	CASSESRTGSYTF
NA	TRBV4-3	TRBJ2-7	NA	TGCGCCAGCAGCCAAGGAGTAGCCAAGGAGCAGTACTTC	CASSQGVAKEQYF
NA	TRBV4-3	TRBJ2-3	NA	TGCGCCAGCAGCCAAGACTCATTCTACACAGATACGCAGTATTTT	CASSQDSFYTDTQYF
NA	TRBV29-1	TRBJ2-3	TRBD2	TGCAGCGTAAAGGGACTAGCGGGAGAAATTGGGGGCACAGATACGCAGTATTTT	CSVKGLAGEIGGTDTQYF
NA	TRBV29-1	TRBJ2-7	TRBD2	TGCAGCGTATACGGGACTAGCGGGGCCCCAGACCACGAGCAGTACTTC	CSVYGTSGAPDHEQYF